The clone carrying this T cell receptor beta chain was recorded once. The antigen is not known. The CDR3 loop spans 14 amino acids. Germline values: CDR1 SNHLY, CDR2 FYNNEI. V shed 6 bases, J shed 6 bases, and the junction held 7 bases outside the gene matches. The sample is drawn from a study of cytomegalovirus exposure and HLA in healthy donors. Overall study findings and caveats: TCR beta chains numbering some 160 were designated cytomegalovirus-associated. In a later analysis, DRB1 alleles had the most associated TCRs; HLA-C alleles the fewest.

13 Jbeta primers and 60 Vbeta primers were used for the PCR. Profiled with immunoSEQ multiplex PCR; TCRdb holds only in-frame clones, not every one. The profile shows fewer than 250,000 clones, about 84% of them singletons. The origin of this receptor is a human donor in good health. The chain carries TRBV2 and TRBJ2-7; 11 nucleotides align to TRBD2. Sample: PBMCs. CDR3 in amino acids: CASRLAGGPGEQYF. The CDR3 nucleotides read TGTGCCAGCAGGTTAGCGGGAGGGCCCGGCGAGCAGTACTTC.